The clone carrying this T cell receptor beta chain was detected only once. This entry comes from a study of blood T cell repertoires in COVID-19. Method: immunoSEQ multiplex PCR; TCRdb's copy keeps in-frame clones and lacks some. Of roughly 230,000 clones in the sample, approximately 89% were seen once. The germline CDR1 and CDR2 sequences are LGHNA and YNFKEQ. With 5 bases removed from V and 9 bases from J, the gap between germline ends came to 9 bases. CDR3 length: 11 residues. The clonotype was recovered from a woman aged 40 to 50 who had recovered from COVID-19. The sequenced sample was peripheral blood. The V gene is TRBV4-2, the J gene TRBJ2-3; D not resolved. The CDR3 DNA reads as TGTGCCAGCAGCTCGAGTGAGACGCAGTATTTT. The encoded protein is CASSSSETQYF.